These 21 T cell receptor beta chains share one sample of origin, sequenced in a study of T cell responses to AZD1222 COVID-19 vaccine (dated by TCRdb to the early 2020s). Library creation used the immunoSEQ multiplex PCR assay. TCRdb's version of the immuneACCESS table is confined to in-frame rearrangements and falls short of the full clone set. An unresolved V gene accounts for under half of the shortfall where checked; the remainder is of unknown origin. The sample yields roughly 100,000 clones; less than 95% were counted once. Jointly, the top ten make up 4.8% of the sample. Taken with the paper, the label for time point translates to: baseline before first vaccination. The specimen was peripheral blood, collected on day 0 of AZD1222 vaccination. Receptors originate from an adult in good health.

This clone was recorded once. The chain employs TRBV2 and TRBJ2-3, with D unresolved. Deletions cut 6 bases from V and 2 bases from J, with 12 bases between. Germline values: CDR1 SNHLY, CDR2 FYNNEI. This CDR3 is 14 amino acids long. The CDR3 loop reads CASRAFPDTDTQYF. In DNA, the CDR3 is TGTGCCAGCAGGGCGTTCCCAGACACAGATACGCAGTATTTT.

This chain uses TRBV12-3 or TRBV12-4 with TRBJ2-1; TRBD2 agrees at 7 bases. The CDR3 spans 12 residues. J was trimmed by 10 bases and V by 6 bases; bases with no gene match: 6. The CDR3 DNA sequence: TGTGCCAGCAGCTTCACGGGGGGAGAGCAGTTCTTC. It translates to CASSFTGGEQFF.

This chain links TRBV9 with TRBJ2-1, with TRBD2 as a possible D gene (7 bases). The V gene's germline CDR1 is SGDLS and CDR2 YYNGEE. The CDR3 is 16 residues long. V was trimmed by 0 bases and J by 8 bases, leaving 18 bases between them. CDR3 region: CASSVATSGGGDEQFF. The CDR3 DNA reads TGTGCCAGCAGCGTAGCGACCTCTGGGGGGGGCGATGAGCAGTTCTTC.

The rearrangement uses TRBV5-1 and TRBJ2-3; perhaps D is TRBD1 or TRBD2 (5 bases each). Germline values: CDR1 SGHRS, CDR2 YFSETQ. This CDR3 contains 16 residues. V gave up 1 base and J gave up 0 bases, with 12 bases separating them. CDR3 nucleotides: TGCGCCAGCAGCTTGAACTACGGGACGAGCACAGATACGCAGTATTTT. This gives the protein CASSLNYGTSTDTQYF.

CDR3 sequence (DNA): TGTGCCAGCAGCTTAGCTGACTCGACTGGCAATGAGCAGTTCTTC. This encodes CASSLADSTGNEQFF. J is TRBJ2-1 and V is TRBV7-2; D ambiguous. Trimming removed 0 bases at V and 6 bases at J, with 12 bases between. CDR1 and CDR2 from the germline V gene are SGHTA and FQGNSA. This CDR3 region has 15 residues.

The gene calls are TRBV29-1 and TRBJ2-3, with a weak D call TRBD1 (5 bases). Germline V gene lookup returns CDR1 SQVTM and CDR2 ANQGSEA. V lost 7 bases, J lost 3 bases, and 14 bases lay in between. The CDR3 has 13 amino acids. The CDR3 region has the DNA TGCAGCGCTGCCCGGCAGGGAACAGATACGCAGTATTTT. It encodes CSAARQGTDTQYF.

This chain connects TRBV7-8 to TRBJ1-1; unclear D gene. Trimming removed 0 bases from V and 0 bases from J, with 5 bases in between. The V gene's germline CDR1 is SGHVS and CDR2 FQNEAQ. There are 14 residues in the CDR3. CDR3 in DNA: TGTGCCAGCAGCTTAGCGTGGATGAACACTGAAGCTTTCTTT. Amino acid sequence: CASSLAWMNTEAFF.

This clone came up once. The rearrangement links TRBV4-1 to TRBJ1-2; TRBD1 matches at 7 bases. Germline CDR1 reads MGHRA; CDR2 reads YSYEKL. With 0 bases clipped from V and 7 bases from J, the junction kept 5 bases outside the gene matches. The CDR3 runs 14 residues. This chain's CDR3 is CASSQDSRGAGYTF. CDR3 nucleotide sequence: TGCGCCAGCAGCCAAGACAGCAGGGGGGCTGGCTACACCTTC.

The V call is TRBV4-1, the J call TRBJ1-6, with D possibly matching TRBD1 (5 bases). Germline CDR1 reads MGHRA; CDR2 reads YSYEKL. This CDR3 has 17 amino acids. Deletions cut 3 bases from V and 7 bases from J, with 19 bases between. Here the CDR3 DNA reads TGCGCCAGCAGCCACTTACGCCAGGGTGTGGAGAATTCACCCCTCCACTTT. Protein: CASSHLRQGVENSPLHF.

The rearrangement joins TRBV11-2 to TRBJ2-5; D gene uncertain. The CDR3 has 14 residues. CDR1 and CDR2 from the germline V gene are SGHAT and FQNNGV. Trimming left V 0 bases short and J 1 base short, with 6 bases between. The chain's CDR3 is CASSLDRPQETQYF. CDR3 coding DNA: TGTGCCAGCAGCTTAGATCGACCCCAAGAGACCCAGTACTTC.

This chain connects TRBV11-2 to TRBJ2-4, with 7 bases aligning to TRBD2. Germline CDR1 is SGHAT and CDR2 is FQNNGV. This CDR3 is 17 amino acids long. V shed 2 bases, J shed 1 base, and the junction held 8 bases outside the gene matches. DNA for the CDR3: TGTGCCAGCAGCTTAACGGGGGGATGGTCCGCCAAAAACATTCAGTACTTC. Protein product: CASSLTGGWSAKNIQYF.

V is TRBV6-6 and J is TRBJ2-1; 11 bases match TRBD2. From germline, CDR1 is MNHNY and CDR2 SVGAGI (reference sequence). The CDR3 extends over 15 amino acids. V lost 5 bases, J lost 10 bases, and 10 bases stayed unmatched. As DNA, the CDR3 is TGTGCCAGCAGTGGACTAGCGGGCGTAGATAAAGAGCAGTTCTTC. This translates into CASSGLAGVDKEQFF.

V usage is TRBV6-5 and J usage is TRBJ2-7, with unresolved D. Per germline, CDR1 MNHEY and CDR2 SVGAGI. The CDR3 is 12 residues long. The germline V and J ends were trimmed by 6 bases and 3 bases, with 9 bases remaining between them. In nucleotides, the CDR3 is TGTGCCAGCAGGCAGGTGGGCTACGAGCAGTACTTC. This codes for CASRQVGYEQYF.

V and J are TRBV4-2 and TRBJ2-1, with D perhaps TRBD2 (6 bases). V was pared by 4 bases and J by 6 bases, with 16 bases between. This CDR3 is built from 15 residues. The germline V gene has CDR1 LGHNA and CDR2 YNFKEQ. The CDR3 spells CASSPPPAGSNEQFF. Here the CDR3 DNA reads TGTGCCAGCAGCCCCCCCCCGGCGGGATCCAATGAGCAGTTCTTC.

CDR3 bases: TGTGCCAGCAGGCTTACAGGGGGCGACTATGGCTACACCTTC. Translation: CASRLTGGDYGYTF. The chain uses TRBV2 and TRBJ1-2; 9 nucleotides align to TRBD1. CDR3 length equals 14 residues. CDR1 is SNHLY, CDR2 FYNNEI, per germline. The J segment lost 3 bases and the V segment lost 6 bases, leaving 5 bases of the junction unmatched. The full variable domain, its missing parts supplied by reference TRBV2 and TRBJ1-2, is EPEVTQTPSHQVTQMGQEVILRCVPISNHLYFYWYRQILGQKVEFLVSFYNNEISEKSEIFDDQFSVERPDGSNFTLKIRSTKLEDSAMYFCASRLTGGDYGYTFGSGTRLTVV.

V is TRBV30 and J is TRBJ2-7, with D hard to call. Germline V gene data show CDR1 as GTSNPN and CDR2 as SVGIG (reference sequence). The CDR3 loop spans 13 amino acids. The ends were cut back, 0 bases at V and 3 bases at J, with 9 bases in the middle. CDR3 DNA: TGTGCCTGGAGTGTAATTGGGGACTACGAGCAGTACTTC. Protein sequence: CAWSVIGDYEQYF.

The rearrangement joins TRBV2 to TRBJ2-6; D remains unclear. Germline V CDR1 and CDR2: SNHLY, FYNNEI. This CDR3 spans 13 amino acids. Trimming removed 7 bases at V and 2 bases at J, with 6 bases between. This chain's CDR3 is CASTVTGANVLTF. Here the CDR3 DNA reads TGTGCCAGCACAGTAACTGGGGCCAACGTCCTGACTTTC. The variable domain in full, completed from reference TRBV2 and TRBJ2-6, reads EPEVTQTPSHQVTQMGQEVILRCVPISNHLYFYWYRQILGQKVEFLVSFYNNEISEKSEIFDDQFSVERPDGSNFTLKIRSTKLEDSAMYFCASTVTGANVLTFGAGSRLTVL.

In this sample, this clone turned up once. This sequence joins TRBV28 and TRBJ1-1, with D maybe TRBD1 (6 bases). CDR3 length: 18 amino acids. Trimming took 5 bases from V and 1 from J, leaving 23 bases between them. Per the germline V gene, CDR1 is MDHEN and CDR2 is SYDVKM. CDR3 in DNA: TGTGCCAGCAGTACCCTACTTCAGGGGTCGACGGGGAACACTGAAGCTTTCTTT. Translation gives CASSTLLQGSTGNTEAFF.

The chain uses TRBV18 and TRBJ2-7, with D possibly matching TRBD1 (5 bases). This CDR3 has 15 amino acids. Trimming removed 0 bases from V and 3 bases from J, with 12 bases in between. Germline lookup yields CDR1 KGHSH and CDR2 LQKENI. CDR3 in amino acids: CASSPPAGPVYEQYF. For the CDR3, the DNA is TGTGCCAGCTCACCACCCGCAGGGCCGGTCTACGAGCAGTACTTC.

The chain couples TRBV3-1 (or the pseudogene TRBV3-2) to TRBJ1-5; the D is unclear. The germline V gene has CDR1 LGHDT and CDR2 YNNKEL (reference sequence). The CDR3 sequence is 12 residues long. V gave up 0 bases and J gave up 6 bases, with 3 bases separating them. The CDR3, as DNA: TGTGCCAGCAGCCAAGACGCTCAGCCCCAGCATTTT. Protein product: CASSQDAQPQHF.

V is TRBV11-1 and J is TRBJ2-7; D tentatively reads TRBD1 or TRBD2 (5 bases each). CDR1 and CDR2 (germline): SGHAT, FQDESV (reference sequence). The CDR3 contains 12 residues. Trimming left V 3 bases short and J 9 bases short, with 12 bases between. The CDR3 spells CASSFDSGRQYF. CDR3 bases: TGTGCCAGCAGCTTTGACTCAGGGAGGCAGTACTTC. Complete variable domain (other parts from reference TRBV11-1 and TRBJ2-7): EAEVAQSPRYKITEKSQAVAFWCDPISGHATLYWYRQILGQGPELLVQFQDESVVDDSQLPKDRFSAERLKGVDSTLKIQPAELGDSAMYLCASSFDSGRQYFGPGTRLTVT.